This TCR beta chain was obtained from a study of T cells generated in artificial thymic organoids. Healthy adult donors gave non-mobilized peripheral blood. Blood naive CD8 T cells sorted as CD3+TCRalphabeta+CD8+CD45RO-CCR7+. Reverse primers in the TRAC or TRBC constant regions drove separate semi-nested PCRs for TCRalpha and TCRbeta. TCRdb processed the 5' RACE reads anew with MiXCR; each CDR3 protein has one entry. The sample comprises approximately 5,500 distinct CDR3 sequences, over 25% of which are singletons, and about 2.4% rests with the top ten. With 6 bases clipped from V and 0 bases from J, the junction kept 9 bases outside the gene matches. Germline V gene data show CDR1 as SQVTM and CDR2 as ANQGSEA. This CDR3 contains 15 residues.

This clonotype was obtained from a human donor who gave cord blood stem cells for thymic organoid culture, a cardiac surgery patient who gave postnatal thymus, or a blood donor (not recorded which). This chain connects TRBV29-1 to TRBJ2-3; TRBD2 aligns across 7 bases. Material: naive CD8+ T cells from blood. Subset described: CD3+TCRalphabeta+CD8SP T cells; for blood, CD45RO-CCR7+ naive CD8+ T cells. CDR3 DNA: TGCAGCGTGACCGGGGGGATTGATAGCACAGATACGCAGTATTTT. Protein product: CSVTGGIDSTDTQYF.